The rows below give T cell receptor beta chains drawn from one sample of a study of blood T cell repertoires in COVID-19. TCRdb's copy holds only in-frame clones and misses some; the assay was immunoSEQ multiplex PCR. This sample yields about 240,000 clones, of which more than 75% are seen a single time; around an eighth belongs to the top ten. The source material was peripheral blood. All receptors derive from a woman in her sixties or seventies with active or convalescent COVID-19. CDR3s include the opening cysteine and the closing phenylalanine or tryptophan. A D gene is named only where the DNA matches it firmly. Some rows mark clone size as missing; the rest say once, few, many or name a class of expanded clone.

>TRBJ2-1|TRBV27|NA|few
CASSPGTSGHNEQFF
TGTGCCAGCAGTCCAGGAACGTCAGGCCACAATGAGCAGTTCTTC
>TRBJ1-1|TRBV5-8|NA|NA
CASSDPRQGTWTEAFF
TGTGCCAGCAGCGACCCTCGCCAAGGGACTTGGACTGAAGCTTTCTTT
>TRBJ2-3|TRBV18|TRBD2|NA
CASSPRRGESTDTQYF
TGTGCCAGCTCACCACGGCGGGGGGAGAGCACAGATACGCAGTATTTT
>TRBJ1-5|TRBV4-1|TRBD1|NA
CASSQGRQGPRYQPQHF
TGCGCCAGCAGCCAGGGTAGACAGGGGCCGCGGTATCAGCCCCAGCATTTT
>TRBJ2-3|TRBV6-5|NA|NA
CASSYGQVSTDTQYF
TGTGCCAGCAGTTACGGGCAGGTTAGCACAGATACGCAGTATTTT
>TRBJ1-5|TRBV30|NA|NA
CAWTRDYSNQPQHF
TGTGCCTGGACCCGGGATTATAGCAATCAGCCCCAGCATTTT
>TRBJ1-1|TRBV19|TRBD1|NA
CASSPQGAYTEAFF
TGTGCCAGTAGCCCACAGGGGGCGTACACTGAAGCTTTCTTT
>TRBJ2-3|TRBV10-3|TRBD2|once
CAIKRTSGGPSTDTQYF
TGTGCCATCAAACGGACTAGCGGGGGCCCTAGCACAGATACGCAGTATTTT
>TRBJ1-2|TRBV18|NA|NA
CASSHSGSNYGYTF
TGTGCCAGCTCACATTCGGGGTCCAACTATGGCTACACCTTC
>TRBJ1-4|TRBV6-5|NA|NA
CASRVGGFDEKLFF
TGTGCCAGCAGGGTCGGGGGGTTCGATGAAAAACTGTTTTTT
>TRBJ2-4|TRBV5-1|NA|few
CASSTRPSSEAKNIQYF
TGCGCCAGCAGCACAAGGCCGTCTAGCGAAGCCAAAAACATTCAGTACTTC
>TRBJ2-3|TRBV12-3/TRBV12-4|NA|once
CASSPPGTDTQYF
TGTGCCAGCAGTCCGCCGGGCACAGATACGCAGTATTTT
>TRBJ2-3|TRBV7-2|TRBD2|NA
CASSPRLAGGLDTQYF
TGTGCCAGCAGCCCGCGACTAGCGGGGGGCTTGGATACGCAGTATTTT
>TRBJ1-2|TRBV27|TRBD1|NA
CASTPLAGGRYGYTF
TGTGCCAGCACCCCCCTAGCAGGGGGTAGGTATGGCTACACCTTC
>TRBJ2-5|TRBV2|TRBD2|NA
CASSHGLAGGRETQYF
TGTGCCAGCAGCCACGGACTAGCGGGGGGGCGGGAGACCCAGTACTTC
>TRBJ2-1|TRBV5-1|TRBD2|once
CASSLDGRLAGPYNEQFF
TGCGCCAGCAGCTTGGATGGGCGACTAGCGGGGCCCTACAATGAGCAGTTCTTC
>TRBJ2-2|TRBV3-1/TRBV3-2|NA|NA
CASSHTGAGELFF
TGTGCCAGCAGCCATACCGGGGCCGGGGAGCTGTTTTTT
>TRBJ1-4|TRBV9|NA|NA
CASSVGGQRGEKLFF
TGTGCCAGCAGCGTAGGTGGACAACGAGGTGAAAAACTGTTTTTT
>TRBJ2-2|TRBV19|NA|NA
CASRTAADTGELFF
TGTGCCAGTCGGACTGCCGCGGACACCGGGGAGCTGTTTTTT
>TRBJ2-1|TRBV18|NA|NA
CASSRQSSYNEQFF
TGTGCCAGCTCACGACAGAGCTCCTACAATGAGCAGTTCTTC
>TRBJ1-1|TRBV6-6|NA|NA
CASSYRGEMNTEAFF
TGTGCCAGCAGTTACCGCGGAGAAATGAACACTGAAGCTTTCTTT
>TRBJ1-5|TRBV6-4|TRBD1|NA
CASRFRDRGQDSNQPQHF
TGTGCCAGCAGATTCCGGGACAGGGGGCAGGATAGCAATCAGCCCCAGCATTTT
>TRBJ2-3|TRBV2|NA|NA
CASSIQRGADTQYF
TGTGCCAGCAGTATCCAACGCGGGGCAGATACGCAGTATTTT
>TRBJ2-5|TRBV9|TRBD2|NA
CASSAWGGGPQETQYF
TGTGCCAGCAGCGCCTGGGGCGGGGGGCCCCAAGAGACCCAGTACTTC
>TRBJ1-1|TRBV19|NA|NA
CASSNKGVVGTSRAFF
TGTGCCAGTAGCAACAAGGGGGTAGTCGGTACTAGTCGGGCTTTCTTT